These T cell receptor beta chains were read from a single sample in a study of T cell responses to AZD1222 COVID-19 vaccine. Clones were read by immunoSEQ multiplex PCR, and TCRdb kept only the in-frame ones, dropping some. The sample shows some 130,000 clones, about 89% of them seen only once. The starting material was peripheral blood, obtained 28 days after the second AZD1222 dose. The receptors were sampled from an adult who received the AZD1222 COVID-19 vaccine. The CDR3 runs from the conserved cysteine through the conserved F or W. Each record gives: V gene, D gene, clone size, J gene, CDR3 DNA, CDR3 protein. The D gene is left open where the match is weak. Expanded clones get a size class; other rows say once, few or many, or leave the size out.

TRBV6-5	-	-	TRBJ1-2	TGTGCCAGCAGTTACTCGAGGAACGGAAACTATGGCTACACCTTC	CASSYSRNGNYGYTF
TRBV5-4	-	-	TRBJ2-3	TGTGCCAGCAGTCGATGGGGGGAGGGGGGCACAGATACGCAGTATTTT	CASSRWGEGGTDTQYF
TRBV7-8	-	once	TRBJ2-2	TGTGCCAGCAGCTTAGAGGGGATGGGTTCGAGGGAGCTGTTTTTT	CASSLEGMGSRELFF
TRBV4-3	-	-	TRBJ1-1	TGCGCCAGCAGCCAAGGAGAGGCTGTTTTGAACACTGAAGCTTTCTTT	CASSQGEAVLNTEAFF
TRBV28	TRBD1	-	TRBJ1-2	TGTGCCAGCACCCTCACAGGGGGCATGCCTGGCTACACCTTC	CASTLTGGMPGYTF
TRBV5-3	-	-	TRBJ1-3	TGTGCCAGAAGCCCCTTTCCCCCTGGACGGACCTCTGGAAACACCATATATTTT	CARSPFPPGRTSGNTIYF
TRBV7-6	TRBD2	-	TRBJ2-7	TGTGCCAGCAGCCCCACTAGCGGGGAGGGCGGAGAGCAGTACTTC	CASSPTSGEGGEQYF
TRBV19	TRBD1	few	TRBJ1-1	TGTGCCAGTAGTGGGCGGGACAGCTATACTGAAGCTTTCTTT	CASSGRDSYTEAFF
TRBV15	-	-	TRBJ2-3	TGTGCCACCAGATGGAGGGCGACAGATACGCAGTATTTT	CATRWRATDTQYF
TRBV2	-	-	TRBJ1-1	TGTGCCAGCAGTGGCCAGGGTAATATAGGAGCTTTCTTT	CASSGQGNIGAFF
TRBV9	-	-	TRBJ1-1	TGTGCCAGCAGCCTCCCCGAGGAGGCAGGGGACACTGAAGCTTTCTTT	CASSLPEEAGDTEAFF
TRBV4-1	TRBD1	-	TRBJ1-1	TGCGCCAGCAGCCAAGGGGTCATTTTCACAGGGGGAAGGACTGAAGCTTTCTTT	CASSQGVIFTGGRTEAFF
TRBV3-1/TRBV3-2	-	-	TRBJ2-7	TGTGCCAGCAGCCCCCTAGGAGGGACCTCCTACGAGCAGTACTTC	CASSPLGGTSYEQYF
TRBV27	TRBD1	-	TRBJ1-1	TGTGCCAGCAGTCGCCGGACAGGCCTTACTGAAGCTTTCTTT	CASSRRTGLTEAFF
TRBV6-5	TRBD2	-	TRBJ2-1	TGTGCCAGCAGTCCCGGGACTAGCGGGCCAAGGGGTCGGTTCTTC	CASSPGTSGPRGRFF
TRBV7-3	-	-	TRBJ1-6	TGTGCCAGCACCAGAGGGGGGCTTAGTAATTCACCCCTCCACTTT	CASTRGGLSNSPLHF
TRBV4-2	TRBD2	-	TRBJ2-1	TGTGCCAGCAGCCAAGATGGGTCAGCGGGAGGGTGGAGCAATGAGCAGTTCTTC	CASSQDGSAGGWSNEQFF
TRBV3-1/TRBV3-2	-	-	TRBJ2-1	TGTGCCAGCAGCCAAGGGACGCCCTTAGGCAATGAGCAGTTCTTC	CASSQGTPLGNEQFF
TRBV4-1	-	few	TRBJ1-6	TGCGCCAGCAGCCAGCCCGGACAGAATAATTCACCCCTCCACTTT	CASSQPGQNNSPLHF
TRBV19	-	-	TRBJ1-2	TGTGCCAGTTGGGACGGAAACTATGGCTACACCTTC	CASWDGNYGYTF
TRBV18	TRBD1	-	TRBJ1-5	TGTGCCAGCTCACCTTCCGGGACAGAGTATATAGTGAAGCAGCCCCAGCATTTT	CASSPSGTEYIVKQPQHF
TRBV5-1	-	-	TRBJ1-1	TGCGCCAGCAGCTTTGTGGAGGGCACTGAAGCTTTCTTT	CASSFVEGTEAFF
TRBV29-1	-	once	TRBJ1-2	TGCAGCGTTGAAGGTGGCACCGGTGGCTACACCTTC	CSVEGGTGGYTF
TRBV6-1	TRBD1	once	TRBJ1-2	TGTGCCAGCAGTGAAGTCGCAGGGGGCCATGGCTACACCTTC	CASSEVAGGHGYTF
TRBV7-2	-	-	TRBJ1-2	TGTGCCAGCAGCTTTGACAGGTCCTATGGCTACACCTTC	CASSFDRSYGYTF
TRBV12-3/TRBV12-4	-	-	TRBJ1-3	TGTGCCAGCAGAACGGACACCATATATTTT	CASRTDTIYF
TRBV7-2	-	-	TRBJ1-1	TGTGCCAGCGAACAGGTCCCGAACACTGAAGCTTTCTTT	CASEQVPNTEAFF
TRBV5-4	TRBD2	-	TRBJ2-3	TGTGCCAGCAGCTTGGGACTAGCGGGAGGGTGGGGCACAGATACGCAGTATTTT	CASSLGLAGGWGTDTQYF
TRBV7-9	-	-	TRBJ1-5	TGTGCCAGCAGCTCCATGGCAGGACTGTTGGGCAATCAGCCCCAGCATTTT	CASSSMAGLLGNQPQHF
TRBV19	-	-	TRBJ1-4	TGTGCCAGTAGTATAATGGGTAATGAAAAACTGTTTTTT	CASSIMGNEKLFF
TRBV2	TRBD1	-	TRBJ1-2	TGTGCCAGCAGTAAGGAACAGGGGGGAGGCTACACCTTC	CASSKEQGGGYTF
TRBV2	TRBD1	-	TRBJ1-6	TGTGCCAAGGGACAGGGGGTGAATTCACCCCTCCACTTT	CAKGQGVNSPLHF
TRBV5-4	-	-	TRBJ1-1	TGTGCCAGCAGCGGGGACGGCTACACTGAAGCTTTCTTT	CASSGDGYTEAFF
TRBV4-3	-	-	TRBJ2-2	TGCGCCAGCAGCCAAGATAGGGGTGGGGCAGGGCGCACCGGGGAGCTGTTTTTT	CASSQDRGGAGRTGELFF
TRBV5-1	-	-	TRBJ2-3	TGCGCCAGCAGCTTAGGGGGGGCAGATACGCAGTATTTT	CASSLGGADTQYF
TRBV5-5	TRBD1	-	TRBJ1-2	TGTGCCAGGACAGGGGATGGCTACACCTTC	CARTGDGYTF
TRBV7-2	-	-	TRBJ1-3	TGTGCCAGCAGCTTAGACTTCAACTCTGGAAACACCATATATTTT	CASSLDFNSGNTIYF
TRBV18	TRBD1	-	TRBJ1-1	TGTGCCAGCTCACCAGGGACAGCGAACACTGAAGCTTTCTTT	CASSPGTANTEAFF
TRBV3-1/TRBV3-2	-	-	TRBJ2-1	TGTGCCAGCAGCCAGGGACTGGTCCCTGAGCAGTTCTTC	CASSQGLVPEQFF
TRBV9	-	-	TRBJ1-2	TGTGCCAGCAGCGGACCTCAGGGTCGGGTTGGCTACACCTTC	CASSGPQGRVGYTF
TRBV5-4	TRBD2	-	TRBJ2-3	TGTGCCAGCAACTCTCCGGGGGGGGATACGCAGTATTTT	CASNSPGGDTQYF
TRBV10-1	TRBD2	-	TRBJ2-1	TGCGCCAGTCCACCGGGGGGGGTAGCGGGAGAGTACAATGAGCAGTTCTTC	CASPPGGVAGEYNEQFF
TRBV15	-	few	TRBJ2-2	TGTGCCACCAGCAGAGAAGGGTTCACCGGGGAGCTGTTTTTT	CATSREGFTGELFF
TRBV14	-	-	TRBJ1-6	TGTGCCAGCAGCCAAGACAGGCTGTCGGGATCACCCCTCCACTTT	CASSQDRLSGSPLHF
TRBV3-1/TRBV3-2	-	-	TRBJ2-1	TGTGCCAGCAGCCAAGGTTCTGGGTCCAGTTGGGGTGAGCAGTTCTTC	CASSQGSGSSWGEQFF
TRBV5-6	TRBD2	-	TRBJ2-3	TGTGCCAGCAATACGTTAGGGCTAGCGGGAGACACAGATACGCAGTATTTT	CASNTLGLAGDTDTQYF
TRBV4-2	TRBD1	once	TRBJ2-7	TGTGCCAGCAGCCAGGACGGACAGGGGGCCTACGAGCAGTACTTC	CASSQDGQGAYEQYF
TRBV12-5	TRBD1	-	TRBJ2-3	TGTGCTACCGCGCCGGGACAGTTCCTCACAGATACGCAGTATTTT	CATAPGQFLTDTQYF
TRBV4-2	TRBD2	-	TRBJ2-3	TGTGCCAGCAGCCAAGTGCTAGCGGGGTCGGATACGCAGTATTTT	CASSQVLAGSDTQYF
TRBV3-1/TRBV3-2	-	once	TRBJ2-1	TGTGCCAGCAGCCAAGAGGGACTTCGACACAATGAGCAGTTCTTC	CASSQEGLRHNEQFF
TRBV20-1	TRBD1	-	TRBJ2-1	TGCAGTGCTTACAGGGGCAATGAGCAGTTCTTC	CSAYRGNEQFF
TRBV5-6	TRBD1	-	TRBJ1-3	TGTGCCAGCAGCAGACCCACAGGGGCGGGAAACACCATATATTTT	CASSRPTGAGNTIYF
TRBV19	-	-	TRBJ1-1	TGTGCCAGTAGTGGCGGCTACGGACTGTTCGAAGCTTTCTTT	CASSGGYGLFEAFF
TRBV2	-	-	TRBJ1-4	TGTGCCAGCAGGACAGGACACAGTAATGAAAAACTGTTTTTT	CASRTGHSNEKLFF
TRBV30	TRBD1	-	TRBJ1-2	TGTGCCTGGAGTGGGACAGGGCACTATGGCTACACCTTC	CAWSGTGHYGYTF
TRBV19	TRBD1	few	TRBJ1-2	TGTGCCAGTCAAATAGGGGGCAGGGCCAGCTATGGCTACACCTTC	CASQIGGRASYGYTF